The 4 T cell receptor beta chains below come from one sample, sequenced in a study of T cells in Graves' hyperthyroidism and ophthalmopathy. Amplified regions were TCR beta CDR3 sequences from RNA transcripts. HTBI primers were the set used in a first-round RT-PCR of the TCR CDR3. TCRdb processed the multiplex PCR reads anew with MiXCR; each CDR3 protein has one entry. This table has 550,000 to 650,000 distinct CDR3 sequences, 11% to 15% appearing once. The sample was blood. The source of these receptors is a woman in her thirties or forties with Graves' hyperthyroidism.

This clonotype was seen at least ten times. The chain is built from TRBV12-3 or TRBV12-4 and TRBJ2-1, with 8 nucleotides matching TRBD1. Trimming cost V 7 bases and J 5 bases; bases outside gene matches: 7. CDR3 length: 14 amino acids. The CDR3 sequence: CASTWDRINNEQFF. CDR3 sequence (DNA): TGTGCCAGCACCTGGGACAGGATAAACAATGAGCAGTTCTTC.

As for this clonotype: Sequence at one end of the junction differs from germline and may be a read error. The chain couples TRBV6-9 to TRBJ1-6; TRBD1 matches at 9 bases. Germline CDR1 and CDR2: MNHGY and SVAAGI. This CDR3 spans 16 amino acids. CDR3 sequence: CATSSSGTGNNSPLHF. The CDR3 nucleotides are TGTGCCACCAGTTCTTCCGGGACAGGGAATAATTCACCCCTCCACTTT.

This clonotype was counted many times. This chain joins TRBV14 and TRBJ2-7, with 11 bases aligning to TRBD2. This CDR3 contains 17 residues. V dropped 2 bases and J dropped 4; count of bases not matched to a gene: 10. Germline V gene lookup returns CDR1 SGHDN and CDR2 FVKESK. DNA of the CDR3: TGTGCCAGCAGCCAAACCTACAGCGGGACTAGCGGTTACGAGCAGTACTTC. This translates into CASSQTYSGTSGYEQYF.

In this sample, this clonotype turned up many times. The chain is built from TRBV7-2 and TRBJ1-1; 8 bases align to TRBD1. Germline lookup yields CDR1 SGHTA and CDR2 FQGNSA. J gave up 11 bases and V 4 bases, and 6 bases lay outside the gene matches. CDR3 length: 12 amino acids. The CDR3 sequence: CASSSDRASAFF. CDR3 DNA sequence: TGTGCCAGCAGCTCGGACAGGGCCTCGGCTTTCTTT. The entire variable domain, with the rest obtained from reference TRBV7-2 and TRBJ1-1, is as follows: GAGVSQSPSNKVTEKGKDVELRCDPISGHTALYWYRQSLGQGLEFLIYFQGNSAPDKSGLPSDRFSAERTGGSVSTLTIQRTQQEDSAVYLCASSSDRASAFFGQGTRLTVV.